The sequence of this TCR beta chain was determined in a study of brain T cells in children with intractable seizures. Time point described: blood from clinic visit 5 months post-surgery; TSC patient then seizure free. The method was immunoSEQ multiplex PCR; TCRdb's version includes in-frame clones alone and lacks a portion of them. The sample lists about 340,000 clones, over 90% occurring once. This CDR3 comprises 11 residues. Looked up from germline, CDR1 is SNHLY and CDR2 is FYNNEI. V lost 6 bases and J 8 bases, leaving 8 bases between the germline ends. This chain uses TRBV2 with TRBJ2-1, with TRBD2 as a possible D gene (6 bases). The source material was peripheral blood, sampled 4 to 5 months after surgery. This TCR was recovered from a boy younger than two with tuberous sclerosis and intractable seizures. For the CDR3, the DNA is TGTGCCAGCAGCCTAGCGTATGAGCAGTTCTTC. Amino acids: CASSLAYEQFF.